Presented here are 13 T cell receptor beta chains from one specimen sequenced in a study of T-cell reconstitution after alpha-beta-depleted transplantation in children. Using unique molecular identifiers, the investigators prepared the TCRbeta library. MiXCR, applied by TCRdb to the PCR reads, yields one record per CDR3 protein. The table shows approximately 210,000 distinct CDR3 sequences, with roughly 18% occurring only once. Sample: PBMCs, mostly from graft donor cells, taken 360 days after TCRalphabeta/CD19-depleted stem cell transplant. The receptors here all came from a male patient aged 2 to 10 who had a stem cell transplant for acute lymphoblastic leukemia, so the T cells may come from the graft donor.

The V gene is TRBV29-1, the J gene TRBJ2-1; a weak D match, TRBD1 (5 bases). Germline CDR1 is SQVTM and CDR2 is ANQGSEA. V was clipped by 3 bases and J by 4 bases, with 13 bases between them. The CDR3 contains 14 residues. The CDR3 sequence: CSVDSVGQYNEQFF. CDR3 nucleotide sequence: TGCAGCGTTGATTCGGTGGGGCAATACAATGAGCAGTTCTTC.

This clonotype was seen ten or more times. The V and J genes are TRBV2 and TRBJ2-1; D might be TRBD1 (5 bases). Trimming took 5 bases from V and 5 from J, leaving 16 bases between them. The CDR3 contains 15 residues. The germline V gene has CDR1 SNHLY and CDR2 FYNNEI. The CDR3 nucleotides read TGTGCCAGCAGTCGCGGCAGGGCTGTGAACAATGAGCAGTTCTTC. This sequence encodes CASSRGRAVNNEQFF.

This chain uses TRBV6-2 or TRBV6-3 with TRBJ1-1; the D gene is possibly TRBD1 (5 bases). Per the germline V gene, CDR1 is MNHEY and CDR2 is SVGEGT. The CDR3 spans 13 residues. The DNA of the CDR3 is TGTGCGAGCCAGACAGATATGAACACTGAAGCTTTCTTT. Its protein is CASQTDMNTEAFF.

The chain carries TRBV12-3 or TRBV12-4 and TRBJ1-3, with TRBD1 as a possible D gene (5 bases). This CDR3 spans 15 amino acids. V lost 6 bases and J lost 0, with 12 bases in between. The CDR3 DNA follows: TGTGCCAGCAGGGGACGGACGAGCTCTGGAAACACCATATATTTT. This gives the protein CASRGRTSSGNTIYF.

This clonotype was recorded at least ten times. The V and J genes are TRBV10-3 and TRBJ2-2; D uncertain. This CDR3 has 15 residues. V shed 4 bases and J shed 5 bases, with 14 bases lying between them. Germline values: CDR1 ENHRY, CDR2 SYGVKD. The CDR3 DNA sequence: TGTGCCATCAGTGCCCCCTCTAGAGGAACCGGGGAGCTGTTTTTT. It yields the protein CAISAPSRGTGELFF.

Only a few counts were recorded for this clonotype. The chain links TRBV4-3 to TRBJ1-4; weak D call: TRBD1 (5 bases). V lost 3 bases, J lost 3 bases, and 14 bases lay in between. Germline assignment: CDR1 LGHNA and CDR2 YSLEER. There are 16 residues in the CDR3. The CDR3 DNA follows: TGCGCCAGCAGCCAGAGGGGTGGGGGGGCTAATGAAAAACTGTTTTTT. Protein sequence: CASSQRGGGANEKLFF.

This clonotype appeared a few times. This sequence joins TRBV28 and TRBJ2-7, with unresolved D. The CDR3 loop spans 12 amino acids. Germline loops: CDR1 MDHEN, CDR2 SYDVKM. V lost 10 bases and J lost 3, with 13 bases in between. The CDR3 region has the DNA TGTGCCACCAAACGGACCGTCTACGAGCAGTACTTC. This encodes CATKRTVYEQYF.

The chain recombines TRBV7-2 with TRBJ2-4, with D possibly TRBD2 on 7 matching bases. The germline V and J ends were trimmed by 5 bases and 7 bases, with 18 bases remaining between them. The germline V gene encodes CDR1 SGHTA and CDR2 FQGNSA. CDR3 length: 15 amino acids. CDR3 region: CASSLQPGGPNIQYF. The CDR3 nucleotides read TGTGCCAGCAGCCTTCAACCCGGGGGGCCTAACATTCAGTACTTC.

This clonotype was seen a few times. This chain connects TRBV6-1 to TRBJ2-1, with D unresolved. The germline CDR1 and CDR2 sequences are MNHNS and SASEGT. V was shortened by 5 bases and J by 2 bases, with 19 bases between the two germline ends. This CDR3 region has 17 residues. CDR3 residues: CASSHYRGSPTYNEQFF. CDR3 nucleotide sequence: TGTGCCAGCAGTCATTACCGAGGCAGTCCCACCTACAATGAGCAGTTCTTC.

The chain employs TRBV5-5 and TRBJ2-5; tentatively, D is TRBD1 (6 bases). V was shortened by 0 bases and J by 3 bases, with 18 bases between the two germline ends. This CDR3 spans 17 amino acids. Per the germline V gene, CDR1 is SGHKS and CDR2 is YYEKEE (reference sequence). The CDR3 region is CASSLVGTSVREETQYF. In nucleotides, the CDR3 is TGTGCCAGCAGCTTGGTAGGGACATCGGTAAGGGAAGAGACCCAGTACTTC.

This clonotype was seen many times. This chain uses TRBV4-2 with TRBJ2-7, with D uncertain. Germline-derived CDR1 and CDR2 are LGHNA and YNFKEQ. This CDR3 region has 12 residues. The germline V and J ends were trimmed by 0 bases and 3 bases, with 3 bases remaining between them. CDR3: CASSQDGYEQYF. As DNA, the CDR3 is TGTGCCAGCAGCCAAGACGGCTACGAGCAGTACTTC.

The count of this clonotype is one. The conserved closing phenylalanine or tryptophan is absent in this CDR3, likely reflecting a read error. V gene TRBV12-3 or TRBV12-4 combines with J gene TRBJ1-2; no definite D call. There are 14 residues in the CDR3. V dropped 11 bases and J dropped 4 bases, with 20 bases sitting between them. CDR3 protein: CARGSAPRGYGYTV. CDR3 sequence (DNA): TGTGCCCGAGGTTCCGCCCCCCGGGGCTATGGCTACACCGTC.

This clonotype was detected ten times or more. The chain combines TRBV5-4 with TRBJ1-3; 9 positions agree with TRBD1. The CDR3 length is 18 residues. Germline V gene data show CDR1 as SGHNT and CDR2 as YYREEE (reference sequence). Trimming took 4 bases from V and 0 from J; bases not matched to a gene: 11. CDR3 protein: CASSPGQGTSSSGNTIYF. As DNA, the CDR3 is TGTGCCAGCAGCCCTGGACAGGGGACATCGAGCTCTGGAAACACCATATATTTT. Full variable domain (rest looked up from reference TRBV5-4 and TRBJ1-3): ETGVTQSPTHLIKTRGQQVTLRCSSQSGHNTVSWYQQALGQGPQFIFQYYREEENGRGNFPPRFSGLQFPNYSSELNVNALELDDSALYLCASSPGQGTSSSGNTIYFGEGSWLTVV.